Listed here is a single T cell receptor (beta chain). Treatment of the sample: some 19 received Ad26.COV2.S at low or high dose, single or two shots; 5 received placebo; per-sample allocation not given. On day 63 after the first injection, vaccine and placebo recipients gave samples. A Boston donor was an adult aged 18-55 years. Its platform was an Ad26 vector, and its expressed antigen was Wuhan-strain SARS-CoV-2 spike. This entry belongs to a study of Ad26.COV2.S vaccination and SARS-CoV-2 variants. Study-level information: Donor participated within the Ad26.COV2.S arm of the COV1001 trial.

The table came from immunoSEQ multiplex PCR; TCRdb's copy has only in-frame clones and leaves some out. The sample lists about 350,000 clones; about 87% were seen once. Per the germline V gene, CDR1 is LGHDT and CDR2 is YNNKEL (reference sequence). This CDR3 spans 17 amino acids. With V trimmed by 1 base and J by 2 bases, 8 bases remained unmatched. The material was peripheral blood, obtained in a trial of Ad26.COV2.S vaccine versus placebo. The origin of this receptor is a person between 18 and 59 years old who received the Ad26.COV2.S COVID-19 vaccine or a placebo. The chain couples TRBV3-1 (or the pseudogene TRBV3-2) to TRBJ1-2, with TRBD1 matching over 9 bases. CDR3 residues: CASSQAIGDRGNYGYTF. CDR3 coding DNA: TGTGCCAGCAGCCAAGCTATTGGTGACAGGGGGAACTATGGCTACACCTTC.